Below are 28 T cell receptor beta chains sequenced from a single sample in a study of T cells in Graves' hyperthyroidism and ophthalmopathy. TCR beta CDR3 sequences were amplified from RNA transcripts. Carried out on the TCR CDR3, a first-round RT-PCR used the HTBI primer set. TCRdb independently ran MiXCR on the multiplex PCR reads; one entry per CDR3 protein. The sample lists about 300,000 distinct CDR3 sequences, about 19% occurring once. Sequencing was done on a sample of blood. Every receptor here comes from a man in his fifties or sixties with Graves' ophthalmopathy.

The chain joins TRBV4-1 to TRBJ2-1; 13 nucleotides agree with TRBD2. V lost 6 bases to trimming and J lost 2 bases; unmatched junction nucleotides: 7. This CDR3 comprises 17 residues. CDR1 is MGHRA, CDR2 YSYEKL, per germline. CDR3 sequence reads: CASRPTSGRAPYNEQFF. CDR3 DNA: TGCGCCAGCAGACCTACTAGCGGGAGGGCCCCCTACAATGAGCAGTTCTTC.

This clonotype was counted between two and nine times. V and J are TRBV14 and TRBJ2-1, with D unclear. The germline V gene has CDR1 SGHDN and CDR2 FVKESK. CDR3 size: 14 residues. Trimming cost V 0 bases and J 4 bases, with 7 bases left between them. In nucleotides, the CDR3 is TGTGCCAGCAGCCAAGATTGGGGATACAATGAGCAGTTCTTC. It encodes CASSQDWGYNEQFF.

This chain connects TRBV2 to TRBJ1-1; the D gene is possibly TRBD1 (5 bases). Between the trimmed V and J ends, which lost 10 bases and 7 bases, there was a span of 16 bases. The CDR3 runs to 12 residues. Germline V gives CDR1 SNHLY, CDR2 FYNNEI. CDR3 amino acids: CAIREGTVEAFF. In nucleotides, the CDR3 is TGTGCCATTCGTGAAGGGACGGTTGAAGCTTTCTTT. The full variable domain, rest sourced from reference TRBV2 and TRBJ1-1, is EPEVTQTPSHQVTQMGQEVILRCVPISNHLYFYWYRQILGQKVEFLVSFYNNEISEKSEIFDDQFSVERPDGSNFTLKIRSTKLEDSAMYFCAIREGTVEAFFGQGTRLTVV.

This clonotype was counted a few times. V and J are TRBV29-1 and TRBJ2-2; 8 bases are shared with TRBD2. Germline V gene lookup returns CDR1 SQVTM and CDR2 ANQGSEA. V shed 4 bases, J shed 6 bases, and the junction held 13 bases outside the gene matches. The CDR3 has 16 residues. The CDR3 protein is CSVASSGRIWAGELFF. In DNA form, the CDR3 reads TGCAGCGTTGCATCCAGCGGGAGAATCTGGGCCGGGGAGCTGTTTTTT.

V gene TRBV2 combines with J gene TRBJ2-7; TRBD2 aligns across 11 bases. CDR1 is SNHLY and CDR2 is FYNNEI in the germline V gene. V shed 7 bases, J shed 2 bases, and the junction held 10 bases outside the gene matches. The CDR3 is made up of 16 amino acids. CDR3 in DNA: TGTGCCAGCACTCTTAGCGGGAGGGCGGGGCCCTACGAGCAGTACTTC. As protein: CASTLSGRAGPYEQYF.

This sequence joins TRBV7-9 and TRBJ1-1; 8 nucleotides line up with TRBD1. The CDR3 length is 15 residues. Germline assignment: CDR1 SEHNR and CDR2 FQNEAQ (reference sequence). The J segment lost 7 bases and the V segment lost 4 bases, leaving 11 bases of the junction unmatched. The CDR3 spells CASSSWGQVEYEAFF. As DNA, the CDR3 is TGTGCCAGCAGCTCATGGGGACAGGTCGAGTATGAAGCTTTCTTT.

The sample holds a few counts of this clonotype. The chain links TRBV9 to TRBJ2-5, with a tentative D call TRBD2 (5 bases). CDR3 size: 17 residues. Trimming stripped 0 bases from V and 2 bases from J, with 17 bases between. Germline values: CDR1 SGDLS, CDR2 YYNGEE. CDR3 protein: CASSVGGVGRAQETQYF. CDR3 nucleotides: TGTGCCAGCAGCGTAGGGGGAGTGGGAAGAGCTCAAGAGACCCAGTACTTC. Combining the CDR3 with reference TRBV9 and TRBJ2-5 gives the whole variable domain DSGVTQTPKHLITATGQRVTLRCSPRSGDLSVYWYQQSLDQGLQFLIQYYNGEERAKGNILERFSAQQFPDLHSELNLSSLELGDSALYFCASSVGGVGRAQETQYFGPGTRLLVL.

Ten or more counts support this clonotype. V and J are TRBV6-1 and TRBJ2-3; D call uncertain. V shed 5 bases and J shed 6 bases, with 9 bases lying between them. Germline CDR1 reads MNHNS; CDR2 reads SASEGT. This CDR3 comprises 12 residues. The CDR3 region is CASSRVGDTQYF. CDR3 in DNA: TGTGCCAGCAGTCGGGTTGGGGATACGCAGTATTTT.

The rearrangement uses TRBV5-1 and TRBJ2-1; D gene ambiguous. The CDR3 is 16 residues long. V was clipped by 4 bases and J by 5 bases, with 19 bases between them. Germline lookup yields CDR1 SGHRS and CDR2 YFSETQ. The CDR3 sequence: CASSPIGVSGDNEQFF. CDR3 sequence (DNA): TGCGCCAGCAGCCCAATTGGGGTATCCGGAGACAATGAGCAGTTCTTC.

This clonotype was detected ten times or more. This chain links TRBV20-1 with TRBJ2-3; tentatively, D is TRBD1 or TRBD2 (7 bases each). Trimming removed 3 bases from V and 6 bases from J, with 28 bases in between. CDR3 length: 18 residues. CDR1 and CDR2 (germline): DFQATT, SNEGSKA (reference sequence). The CDR3 DNA is TGCAGTGCTAGTTCCCTACTTGGAGAGGGAGGGGGCCAGGATACGCAGTATTTT. Translated: CSASSLLGEGGGQDTQYF.

In its sample, this clonotype was seen many times. V and J are TRBV6-1 and TRBJ1-1; tentative D call: TRBD1 (6 bases). The germline V and J ends were trimmed by 7 bases and 5 bases, with 17 bases remaining between them. This CDR3 region has 14 residues. Germline CDR1 and CDR2: MNHNS and SASEGT. DNA of the CDR3: TGTGCCAGCAAATTAAGGCAGGGGTGGACTGAAGCTTTCTTT. Protein sequence: CASKLRQGWTEAFF.

This sequence joins TRBV20-1 and TRBJ2-1; 8 nucleotides match TRBD2. The CDR3 consists of 16 residues. Germline CDR1 reads DFQATT; CDR2 reads SNEGSKA (reference sequence). Losses at the gene ends were 0 bases for V and 0 bases for J; bases not matched to a gene: 4. CDR3 sequence (DNA): TGCAGTGCTAGAGATCTGGGACTAGACTCCTACAATGAGCAGTTCTTC. This gives the protein CSARDLGLDSYNEQFF.

This clonotype was counted a few times. The V gene is TRBV9, the J gene TRBJ2-3; D call uncertain. Deletions cut 3 bases from V and 2 bases from J, with 13 bases between. The CDR3 has 15 amino acids. The germline V gene has CDR1 SGDLS and CDR2 YYNGEE. The CDR3 sequence is CASSAAVTLTDTQYF. CDR3 nucleotide sequence: TGTGCCAGCAGCGCCGCCGTGACCCTCACAGATACGCAGTATTTT.

The sample holds a few counts of this clonotype. The chain combines TRBV15 with TRBJ2-1; 8 nucleotides line up with TRBD2. Germline V gene lookup returns CDR1 LNHNV and CDR2 YYDKDF (reference sequence). The CDR3 spans 16 residues. V gave up 8 bases and J gave up 3 bases; unmatched junction bases: 12. CDR3: CATLEGEGLGYNEQFF. CDR3 in DNA: TGTGCCACCTTAGAGGGCGAGGGACTAGGCTACAATGAGCAGTTCTTC.

V usage is TRBV20-1 and J usage is TRBJ1-2; the match to TRBD1 covers 8 bases. The CDR3 covers 11 residues. Germline values: CDR1 DFQATT, CDR2 SNEGSKA (reference sequence). J was trimmed by 7 bases and V by 6 bases; bases with no gene match: 4. This chain's CDR3 is CSAPDRAGYTF. In nucleotides, the CDR3 is TGCAGTGCCCCGGACAGGGCTGGCTACACCTTC.

This clonotype was recorded at least ten times. The chain has TRBV11-3 and TRBJ2-2, with 10 bases fitting TRBD1. The CDR3 loop spans 14 amino acids. Germline V CDR1 and CDR2: SGHNT, YENEEA. With 3 bases clipped from V and 7 bases from J, the junction kept 2 bases outside the gene matches. The DNA of the CDR3 is TGTGCCAGCAGCTTGGGACAGGGGAACGGGGAGCTGTTTTTT. This encodes CASSLGQGNGELFF. Drawing the rest from reference TRBV11-3 and TRBJ2-2, the complete variable domain is EAGVVQSPRYKIIEKKQPVAFWCNPISGHNTLYWYLQNLGQGPELLIRYENEEAVDDSQLPKDRFSAERLKGVDSTLKIQPAELGDSAVYLCASSLGQGNGELFFGEGSRLTVL.

In its sample, this clonotype was seen a few times. The chain combines TRBV15 with TRBJ1-2; D ambiguous. V was clipped by 1 base and J by 5 bases, with 8 bases between them. CDR3 length: 13 amino acids. The V gene's germline CDR1 is LNHNV and CDR2 YYDKDF (reference sequence). The CDR3 DNA reads as TGTGCCACCAGCAGAGGAGTTGGGTATGGCTACACCTTC. This encodes CATSRGVGYGYTF.

J is TRBJ2-5 and V is TRBV20-1; either TRBD1 or TRBD2 may fit D (5 bases each). CDR1 is DFQATT and CDR2 is SNEGSKA in the germline V gene (reference sequence). V lost 5 bases and J lost 5, with 9 bases in between. This CDR3 is built from 11 residues. The CDR3 region is CSAQGEETQYF. The CDR3 bases are TGCAGTGCTCAGGGAGAGGAGACCCAGTACTTC.

The chain combines TRBV28 with TRBJ1-3; a weak D match, TRBD1 (6 bases). The CDR3 totals 15 residues. In germline, CDR1 is MDHEN, CDR2 SYDVKM. V gave up 5 bases and J gave up 1 base, with 12 bases separating them. DNA of the CDR3: TGTGCCAGCAGTCCTGGACAGCCTTCTGGAAACACCATATATTTT. Encoded protein: CASSPGQPSGNTIYF.

This clonotype was detected a few times. The chain joins TRBV5-1 to TRBJ2-7; 7 nucleotides line up with TRBD1. This CDR3 is 16 amino acids long. Germline CDR1 reads SGHRS; CDR2 reads YFSETQ. Unmatched junction bases numbered 12, after V lost 3 bases and J lost 3 bases. The DNA for the CDR3 is TGCGCCAGCAGCTCGGGACAGCCAGGGAGAAACTACGAGCAGTACTTC. Translated, it gives CASSSGQPGRNYEQYF.

This clonotype was counted ten times or more. This sequence joins TRBV2 and TRBJ1-5, with unresolved D. Germline CDR1 reads SNHLY; CDR2 reads FYNNEI. The CDR3 runs 15 residues. The V and J ends lost 4 bases and 2 bases respectively, with 12 bases between them. The CDR3 reads CASSVDRVGNQPQHF. The CDR3 nucleotides are TGTGCCAGCAGTGTTGATAGGGTCGGCAATCAGCCCCAGCATTTT.

A few counts support this clonotype. The rearrangement links TRBV6-1 to TRBJ1-2; D is possibly TRBD1 (5 bases). The V end was cut by 10 bases, the J end by 4 bases, with 13 bases between. The CDR3 has 12 residues. Germline lookup yields CDR1 MNHNS and CDR2 SASEGT. The CDR3 bases are TGTGCCACTCTTTTTGGGGGCTATGGCTACACCTTC. Translated: CATLFGGYGYTF.

This clonotype has just a few counts. The rearrangement uses TRBV7-3 and TRBJ2-5, with D possibly matching TRBD2 (5 bases). Germline CDR1 is SGHTA and CDR2 is FQGTGA. The germline V and J ends were trimmed by 4 bases and 5 bases, with 11 bases remaining between them. This CDR3 contains 13 residues. The CDR3 sequence: CASSSREKETQYF. CDR3 coding DNA: TGTGCCAGCAGCTCGAGGGAGAAGGAGACCCAGTACTTC.

This clonotype showed up just a few times. This chain links TRBV12-3 or TRBV12-4 with TRBJ2-7, with 7 nucleotides matching TRBD1. With 5 bases clipped from V and 6 bases from J, the junction kept 7 bases outside the gene matches. The CDR3 totals 13 residues. CDR3 nucleotides: TGTGCCAGCAGTATGAAGGGGGCGGGCGAGCAGTACTTC. Protein sequence: CASSMKGAGEQYF.

This clonotype has a count of ten or more. The chain employs TRBV3-1 and TRBJ1-1; D is perhaps TRBD1 (6 bases). CDR1 and CDR2 from the germline V gene are LGHDT and YNNKEL (reference sequence). This CDR3 has 16 residues. Trimming pared 6 bases from V and 0 bases from J, leaving 17 bases between. CDR3 residues: CASSPTPDSLNTEAFF. CDR3 bases: TGTGCCAGCAGTCCCACCCCGGACAGTTTGAACACTGAAGCTTTCTTT.

This clonotype was counted many times. This chain connects TRBV11-2 to TRBJ2-5; 9 nucleotides line up with TRBD2. The CDR3 runs to 16 residues. The V gene end was trimmed by 1 base and the J gene end by 5 bases; junction bases not matched to a gene: 8. Germline V CDR1 and CDR2: SGHAT, FQNNGV. The CDR3 coding sequence is TGTGCCAGCAGCTTAGTTGGTAGCGGGAGATTTGAGACCCAGTACTTC. Its translation: CASSLVGSGRFETQYF.

This clonotype was counted many times. The chain recombines TRBV20-1 with TRBJ2-2; TRBD1 matches at 8 bases. Germline loops: CDR1 DFQATT, CDR2 SNEGSKA (reference sequence). The CDR3 extends over 13 amino acids. The V and J ends lost 6 bases and 9 bases, in that order; junction bases with no gene match: 9. The DNA for the CDR3 is TGCAGTGCCCAGGGGGCTGGAGGGAGGGAGCTGTTTTTT. Amino acids: CSAQGAGGRELFF.

The chain recombines TRBV28 with TRBJ1-5, with D hard to call. The CDR3 sequence is 13 residues long. V lost 3 bases and J lost 9, with 12 bases in between. The germline gives CDR1 MDHEN, CDR2 SYDVKM. CDR3 sequence (DNA): TGTGCCAGCAGTTTGCCAGACGATCGGCCCCAGCATTTT. This sequence encodes CASSLPDDRPQHF.